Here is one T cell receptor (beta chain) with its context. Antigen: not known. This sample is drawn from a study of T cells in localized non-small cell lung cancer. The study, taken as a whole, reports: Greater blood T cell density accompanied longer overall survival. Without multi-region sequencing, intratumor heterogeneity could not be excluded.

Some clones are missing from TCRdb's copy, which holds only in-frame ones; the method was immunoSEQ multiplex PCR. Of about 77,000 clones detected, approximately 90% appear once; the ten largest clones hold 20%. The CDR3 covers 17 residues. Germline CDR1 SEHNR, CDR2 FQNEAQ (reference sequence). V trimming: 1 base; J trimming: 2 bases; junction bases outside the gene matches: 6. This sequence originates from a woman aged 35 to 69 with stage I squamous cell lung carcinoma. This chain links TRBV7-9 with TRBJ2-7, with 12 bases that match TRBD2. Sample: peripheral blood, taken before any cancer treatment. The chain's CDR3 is CASSLVTSGGQTYEQYF. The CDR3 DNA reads TGTGCCAGCAGCTTAGTGACTAGCGGGGGACAGACCTACGAGCAGTACTTC.